Listed below are T cell receptor beta chains from one sample, sequenced in a study of blood T cell repertoires in COVID-19. The method was immunoSEQ multiplex PCR; TCRdb's version includes in-frame clones alone and lacks a portion of them. The sample carries about 200,000 clones, 70% to 90% recorded once. Sequences were obtained from peripheral blood. These receptors all stem from a man aged 45 to 65 with COVID-19, enrolled during active disease. Each CDR3 is given with its conserved first and last residue. A D gene is named only where the DNA matches it firmly. Only part of the rows carry a size: once, few, many, or a class if the clone is expanded.

>TRBV6-5|NA|TRBD2|TRBJ2-1
TGTGCCAGCAGACCCATAGCGGGTAAGAATGAGCAGTTCTTC
CASRPIAGKNEQFF
>TRBV6-2/TRBV6-3|NA|TRBD1|TRBJ1-2
TGTGCCAGCAGTTTCGACAGGGCGGGCTATGGCTACACCTTC
CASSFDRAGYGYTF
>TRBV9|NA|TRBD1|TRBJ2-6
TGTGCCAGCAGCGAGGACAGGGCACCCTCTGGGGCCAACGTCCTGACTTTC
CASSEDRAPSGANVLTF
>TRBV2|NA|NA|TRBJ1-5
TGTGCCAGCAGCCGGGGAGGGTCGGGGAATCAGCCCCAGCATTTT
CASSRGGSGNQPQHF
>TRBV27|NA|TRBD1|TRBJ1-1
TGTGCCAGCAGTGGGCGGACAGGCTGGGGCACTGAAGCTTTCTTT
CASSGRTGWGTEAFF
>TRBV28|NA|TRBD1|TRBJ1-6
TGTGCCATAAACCCGACAGGGGAGTACAATTCACCCCTCCACTTT
CAINPTGEYNSPLHF
>TRBV15|NA|NA|TRBJ2-5
TGTGCCACCAGCCCCCGTCACCAAGAGACCCAGTACTTC
CATSPRHQETQYF
>TRBV2|NA|NA|TRBJ1-5
TGTGCCAGCAGTGAAGCCTCAGCCGGGGCCCAGCATTTT
CASSEASAGAQHF
>TRBV19|NA|TRBD1|TRBJ1-5
TGTGCCAGTTCCCGACAGGGGGATAATCAGCCCCAGCATTTT
CASSRQGDNQPQHF
>TRBV5-1|once|NA|TRBJ2-1
TGCGCCAGCAGCTTGTCTCTCAATGAGCAGTTCTTC
CASSLSLNEQFF
>TRBV7-3|NA|NA|TRBJ2-1
TGTGCCAGCAGCTTAAGCGGGGCCGGGCTCGATGAGCAGTTCTTC
CASSLSGAGLDEQFF
>TRBV5-1|NA|TRBD1|TRBJ1-2
TGCGCCAGCAACACGGCAGGGGGCGATGGCTACACCTTC
CASNTAGGDGYTF
>TRBV30|NA|TRBD1|TRBJ1-1
TGTGCCTGGAGCCGGAACAGGGGGGGCACTGAAGCTTTCTTT
CAWSRNRGGTEAFF
>TRBV27|NA|TRBD2|TRBJ2-5
TGTGCCAGCAGCCTGACTAGCGGCCAAGAGACCCAGTACTTC
CASSLTSGQETQYF
>TRBV18|once|TRBD2|TRBJ2-1
TGTGCCAGCTCCGCTGGACTAGGAGTAATCAATGAGCAGTTCTTC
CASSAGLGVINEQFF
>TRBV5-8|NA|NA|TRBJ2-7
TGTGCCAGCTTCCCGGTACGGGGTCCCTACGAGCAGTACTTC
CASFPVRGPYEQYF
>TRBV5-1|NA|TRBD2|TRBJ2-1
TGCGCCAGCAGCCCGACTAGCTTCAATGAGCAGTTCTTC
CASSPTSFNEQFF
>TRBV6-6|NA|TRBD2|TRBJ2-5
TGTGCCAGCAGACGACAGGGTACAGCGGGAGGACAAGAGACCCAGTACTTC
CASRRQGTAGGQETQYF
>TRBV2|NA|NA|TRBJ1-2
TGTGCCAGCACACTCAGGGTTATAGACTATGGCTACACCTTC
CASTLRVIDYGYTF
>TRBV30|NA|TRBD2|TRBJ2-5
TGTGCCTGGACCCCGTGGAGGCGGGGGGAGGAGACCCAGTACTTC
CAWTPWRRGEETQYF
>TRBV5-8|NA|TRBD1|TRBJ2-1
TGTGCCAGCAGCTCGGGACAGAGCTCCTACAATGAGCAGTTCTTC
CASSSGQSSYNEQFF
>TRBV27|NA|TRBD2|TRBJ2-1
TGTGCCAGCACTACAATCCGGGCTAGCGGGTTAGATGAGCAGTTCTTC
CASTTIRASGLDEQFF
>TRBV5-6|NA|TRBD1|TRBJ2-5
TGTGCCAGCAGCTTGGGGAGAGGGACAGGGGTTTGGGAGACCCAGTACTTC
CASSLGRGTGVWETQYF
>TRBV12-3/TRBV12-4|NA|NA|TRBJ1-5
TGTGCCAGCACGAGGGGGAATCAGCCCCAGCATTTT
CASTRGNQPQHF
>TRBV13|NA|TRBD2|TRBJ2-3
TGTGCCAGCAGCCCCTCTGGGACTAGCGCCCCGAGTTACGAGGATACGCAGTATTTT
CASSPSGTSAPSYEDTQYF
>TRBV5-1|few|TRBD1|TRBJ1-2
TGCGCCAGCAGCGATGGCCCGGGACAGGGTTTTGGCTACACCTTC
CASSDGPGQGFGYTF
>TRBV7-9|NA|TRBD1|TRBJ1-2
TGTGCCAGCAGCCGACAGGGGGCTGATTATGGCTACACCTTC
CASSRQGADYGYTF
>TRBV28|NA|NA|TRBJ2-7
TGTGCCAGCAGTTTCGCACACGTCTACGAGCAGTACTTC
CASSFAHVYEQYF
>TRBV18|NA|TRBD1|TRBJ2-3
TGTGCCAGCTCACCACTTCAACAGGGGGCCTCAGATACGCAGTATTTT
CASSPLQQGASDTQYF
>TRBV5-1|NA|TRBD1|TRBJ2-3
TGCGCCAGCAGCACCCGTGGGACAGGGGCAGATACGCAGTATTTT
CASSTRGTGADTQYF
>TRBV5-4|NA|TRBD2|TRBJ2-3
TGTGCCAGCAGCCAAAGCGGGGCTAGCACAGATACGCAGTATTTT
CASSQSGASTDTQYF
>TRBV5-1|NA|TRBD1|TRBJ2-5
TGCGCCAGCAGCATAACCGGGACAGGGAAAGAGACCCAGTACTTC
CASSITGTGKETQYF
>TRBV3-1/TRBV3-2|NA|TRBD1|TRBJ1-1
TGTGCCAGCAGCACCAGGGGGAGGTGGCGTACTGAAGCTTTCTTT
CASSTRGRWRTEAFF
>TRBV25-1|NA|TRBD1|TRBJ2-1
TGTGCCAGCAGTGAATTAATGGAGGGACAGGGTCAGTTCTTC
CASSELMEGQGQFF
>TRBV19|NA|TRBD2|TRBJ2-7
TGTGCCAGTAGGGCTCGGGGGGATTCCTACGAGCAGTACTTC
CASRARGDSYEQYF
>TRBV6-1|NA|NA|TRBJ1-1
TGTGCCAGCAGTGAACAGCCCGGGGACACTGAAGCTTTCTTT
CASSEQPGDTEAFF
>TRBV9|NA|NA|TRBJ2-5
TGTGCCAGCAGCCCCCCCAGGGGAGAGACCCAGTACTTC
CASSPPRGETQYF
>TRBV24-1|NA|NA|TRBJ2-1
TGTGCCACCAGTGCGAGCGATGAGCAGTTCTTC
CATSASDEQFF
>TRBV28|NA|NA|TRBJ1-2
TGTGCCAGCAGTTTATCCCTCAGGGTTAACTATGGCTACACCTTC
CASSLSLRVNYGYTF
>TRBV5-1|NA|NA|TRBJ2-1
TGCGCCAGCAGCTTGTATAGCGGTGCCTACAATGAGCAGTTCTTC
CASSLYSGAYNEQFF
>TRBV7-9|NA|NA|TRBJ2-7
TGTGCCAGCAGCCCACCGACAGGATCTAGCGAGCAGTACTTC
CASSPPTGSSEQYF
>TRBV6-4|NA|TRBD2|TRBJ2-3
TGTGCCAGCAGTGGGGCTAGCGGCGGCACAGATACGCAGTATTTT
CASSGASGGTDTQYF
>TRBV5-1|NA|NA|TRBJ2-1
TGCGCCAGCAGCGTGGACGGCGGACTTAGCTCCTACAATGAGCAGTTCTTC
CASSVDGGLSSYNEQFF
>TRBV24-1|NA|TRBD1|TRBJ2-5
TGTGCCACCAGTGAACCTGGACAGGGAGAGACCCAGTACTTC
CATSEPGQGETQYF
>TRBV5-4|NA|NA|TRBJ2-3
TGTGCCAGCAGCTTGGAGGCCCAGGGTCTCGGCACAGATACGCAGTATTTT
CASSLEAQGLGTDTQYF
>TRBV7-2|NA|NA|TRBJ1-4
TGTGCCAGCAGCACTATGGCGGGCGCGAATGAAAAACTGTTTTTT
CASSTMAGANEKLFF
>TRBV7-2|NA|TRBD1|TRBJ2-2
TGTGCCAGCAGCTTAGGGCCGGGGACAGGGGGCGCATCGACGCTGTTTTTT
CASSLGPGTGGASTLFF
>TRBV7-3|NA|NA|TRBJ2-3
TGTGCCAGCAGCTTATTCAGTGGAGTCGGAGATACGCAGTATTTT
CASSLFSGVGDTQYF
>TRBV7-2|NA|NA|TRBJ2-7
TGTGCCAGCAGCTTAGATACAGGGAGGGTGAACGAGCAGTACTTC
CASSLDTGRVNEQYF
>TRBV3-1/TRBV3-2|NA|NA|TRBJ1-2
TGTGCCAGCAGCCGCTCCAGGGGAAAAGTCGATGGCTACACCTTC
CASSRSRGKVDGYTF
>TRBV10-3|NA|TRBD1|TRBJ2-1
TGTGCCATCAGAACACAGGGGCGCAGCTACAATGAGCAGTTCTTC
CAIRTQGRSYNEQFF
>TRBV6-5|NA|TRBD2|TRBJ2-7
TGTGCCAGCAGCCCACAACTAGCGGCCTACGAGCAGTACTTC
CASSPQLAAYEQYF
>TRBV10-3|NA|NA|TRBJ1-2
TGTGCCATCAGTGAGTCGAGAGAGAACTATGGCTACACCTTC
CAISESRENYGYTF
>TRBV6-2/TRBV6-3|NA|NA|TRBJ2-5
TGTGCCAGCAGCGGACAGATAGAGACCCAGTACTTC
CASSGQIETQYF
>TRBV21-1|NA|NA|TRBJ2-7
TGTGCCAGCAGCAAAGCGCTTTTTCTTCAGCAGAACTGGACTAGCGGGACCTCCTACGAGCAGTACTTC
CASSKALFLQQNWTSGTSYEQYF
>TRBV7-9|NA|NA|TRBJ2-2
TGTGCCAGCAGCCATCCCTGGTCTAGCGCGAACACCGGGGAGCTGTTTTTT
CASSHPWSSANTGELFF
>TRBV27|NA|NA|TRBJ2-2
TGTGCCAGCAGACGTGGGAGGCTAACCGGGGAGCTGTTTTTT
CASRRGRLTGELFF